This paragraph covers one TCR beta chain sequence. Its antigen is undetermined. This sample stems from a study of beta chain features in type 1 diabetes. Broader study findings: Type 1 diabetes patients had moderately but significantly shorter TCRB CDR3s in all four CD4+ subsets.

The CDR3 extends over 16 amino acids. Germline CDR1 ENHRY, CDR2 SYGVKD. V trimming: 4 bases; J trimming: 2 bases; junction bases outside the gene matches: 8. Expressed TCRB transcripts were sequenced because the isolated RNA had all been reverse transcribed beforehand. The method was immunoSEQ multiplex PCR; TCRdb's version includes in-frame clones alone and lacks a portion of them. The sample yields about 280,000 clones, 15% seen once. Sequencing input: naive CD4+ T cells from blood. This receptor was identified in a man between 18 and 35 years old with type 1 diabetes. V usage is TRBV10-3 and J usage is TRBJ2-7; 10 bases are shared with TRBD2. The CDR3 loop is CAISVAGLAPTYEQYF. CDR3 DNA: TGTGCCATCAGTGTCGCGGGACTAGCGCCTACCTACGAGCAGTACTTC.